One sample yielded the 9 T cell receptor beta chains listed below, sequenced in a study of T cells after yellow fever vaccination. One entry per CDR3 protein results from TCRdb running MiXCR on the 5' RACE reads. The sample contains 400,000 or so distinct CDR3 sequences, over 15% of which appear only once. The source was PBMCs, collected before the yellow fever booster vaccination. The receptors stem from a man between 18 and 35 years old who received the YFV17D yellow fever vaccine.

The V and J genes are TRBV12-3 or TRBV12-4 and TRBJ2-7, with D perhaps given as TRBD1 or TRBD2 (5 bases each). The V and J ends lost 6 bases and 7 bases respectively, with 19 bases between them. CDR3 size: 14 residues. The chain's CDR3 is CASSRGTAVLEQYF. The CDR3 nucleotides are TGTGCCAGCAGCCGAGGGACGGCCGTACTAGAGCAGTACTTC.

The V gene is TRBV4-3, the J gene TRBJ2-3, with a weak D call TRBD1 (6 bases). The CDR3 loop spans 16 amino acids. CDR1 is LGHNA and CDR2 is YSLEER in the germline V gene. With 0 bases removed from V and 8 bases from J, the gap between germline ends came to 18 bases. This CDR3 is CASSQDRQGILGTQYF. In nucleotides, the CDR3 is TGCGCCAGCAGCCAAGATCGTCAGGGGATCTTAGGTACGCAGTATTTT.

The chain links TRBV12-3 or TRBV12-4 to TRBJ1-5; a possible D gene is TRBD1 (5 bases). The CDR3 extends over 14 amino acids. V gave up 3 bases and J gave up 7 bases, with 13 bases separating them. The CDR3 DNA is TGTGCCAGCAGTTTTGGGGGGTCAGTCCAGCCCCAGCATTTT. Amino acids: CASSFGGSVQPQHF.

The chain carries TRBV20-1 and TRBJ2-1, with 14 bases fitting TRBD2. The CDR3 has 15 residues. The trim removed 6 bases at V and 10 bases at J, leaving 11 bases unmatched. Germline CDR1 reads DFQATT; CDR2 reads SNEGSKA (reference sequence). CDR3 region: CSARKTSGGAEEQFF. CDR3 bases: TGCAGTGCCAGAAAGACTAGCGGGGGGGCCGAAGAGCAGTTCTTC.

V and J are TRBV28 and TRBJ1-6; no reliable D call. The CDR3 extends over 12 amino acids. Germline values: CDR1 MDHEN, CDR2 SYDVKM. The ends were cut back, 2 bases at V and 9 bases at J, with 5 bases in the middle. CDR3 bases: TGTGCCAGCAGTTTACAGATTTCACCCCTCCACTTT. Translation: CASSLQISPLHF. The whole variable domain, filled in from reference TRBV28 and TRBJ1-6, reads DVKVTQSSRYLVKRTGEKVFLECVQDMDHENMFWYRQDPGLGLRLIYFSYDVKMKEKGDIPEGYSVSREKKERFSLILESASTNQTSMYLCASSLQISPLHFGNGTRLTVT.

The V and J genes are TRBV12-3 or TRBV12-4 and TRBJ2-1; D may be TRBD1 (5 bases). This CDR3 region has 16 residues. The V gene lost 2 bases and the J gene lost 3 bases, with 14 bases spanning the gap. The CDR3 coding sequence is TGTGCCAGCAGTTTAATGGGGCCCCTGTTCTACAATGAGCAGTTCTTC. Translating it yields CASSLMGPLFYNEQFF.

This clonotype showed up just a few times. The V and J genes are TRBV11-2 and TRBJ2-4; unclear D gene. Deletions cut 8 bases from V and 9 bases from J, with 17 bases between. Germline CDR1 is SGHAT and CDR2 is FQNNGV. This CDR3 is 13 amino acids long. This CDR3 is CASRITGNGIQYF. CDR3 DNA sequence: TGTGCCAGCCGCATCACGGGCAACGGCATTCAGTACTTC.

The V and J genes are TRBV6-2 or TRBV6-3 and TRBJ1-1; D is possibly TRBD1 (5 bases). This CDR3 has 15 amino acids. The V end was cut by 2 bases, the J end by 4 bases, with 14 bases between. The V gene's germline CDR1 is MNHEY and CDR2 SVGEGT. In nucleotides, the CDR3 is TGTGCCAGCAGTTACCAGTGGGGAGGGGTCACTGAAGCTTTCTTT. Amino acid sequence: CASSYQWGGVTEAFF.

This rearrangement joins TRBV5-1 to TRBJ1-2, with a weak D call TRBD1 (6 bases). Trimming stripped 5 bases from V and 6 bases from J, with 11 bases between. The CDR3 extends over 12 amino acids. Germline lookup yields CDR1 SGHRS and CDR2 YFSETQ. The CDR3 loop reads CASRENRDGYTF. The CDR3 DNA reads as TGCGCCAGCAGGGAAAACAGGGATGGCTACACCTTC.